The 32 T cell receptor beta chains presented below share a single source sample, sequenced in a study of cytomegalovirus exposure and HLA in healthy donors (TCRdb year 2017). Receptor libraries were prepared by the immunoSEQ multiplex PCR assay. For the multiplex PCR, a mixture combining 60 forward primers for TCR Vbeta segments and 13 reverse primers for TCR Jbeta segments was used. TCRdb provides this immuneACCESS table in a form limited to in-frame rearrangements. Some clones are lacking; in checked studies, under half of them reflect an unresolved V gene, and why the rest are absent is not known. Counted in this sample were about 73,000 clones; about three quarters of them appeared once. The ten largest make up 0.8% to 1.1% of the sample. The sequenced material came from PBMCs. Every receptor here comes from a male donor in good health and CMV-seronegative.

In its sample, this clone was seen a few times. The chain employs TRBV5-4 and TRBJ2-5; 8 bases agree with TRBD2. The V segment lost 5 bases and the J segment 4 bases; nucleotides outside the gene matches: 1. CDR3 length: 12 amino acids. Germline CDR1 and CDR2: SGHNT and YYREEE (reference sequence). As DNA, the CDR3 is TGTGCCAGCAGTCTAGCGGGAGAGACCCAGTACTTC. It translates to CASSLAGETQYF.

This chain joins TRBV5-1 and TRBJ2-7; 8 bases map to TRBD1. This CDR3 comprises 14 residues. Germline V gene lookup returns CDR1 SGHRS and CDR2 YFSETQ. With V trimmed by 4 bases and J by 7 bases, 10 bases remained unmatched. The CDR3 coding sequence is TGCGCCAGCAGCCTAGGACAGGGTGTGAAGGAGCAGTACTTC. Protein: CASSLGQGVKEQYF.

V gene TRBV5-4 combines with J gene TRBJ2-1; D is ambiguous. Trimming stripped 0 bases from V and 0 bases from J, with 7 bases between. The CDR3 is 15 residues long. The V gene's germline CDR1 is SGHNT and CDR2 YYREEE (reference sequence). The CDR3 sequence is CASSLDSYSYNEQFF. The CDR3 DNA sequence: TGTGCCAGCAGCTTGGACAGTTACTCCTACAATGAGCAGTTCTTC.

The chain couples TRBV5-1 to TRBJ2-2; D gene ambiguous. V was clipped by 0 bases and J by 1 base, with 4 bases between them. Per the germline V gene, CDR1 is SGHRS and CDR2 is YFSETQ. The CDR3 runs to 14 residues. The chain's CDR3 is CASSLAGNTGELFF. CDR3 in DNA: TGCGCCAGCAGCTTGGCCGGGAACACCGGGGAGCTGTTTTTT. Full variable domain (rest looked up from reference TRBV5-1 and TRBJ2-2): KAGVTQTPRYLIKTRGQQVTLSCSPISGHRSVSWYQQTPGQGLQFLFEYFSETQRNKGNFPGRFSGRQFSNSRSEMNVSTLELGDSALYLCASSLAGNTGELFFGEGSRLTVL.

This clone was seen a handful of times. The chain joins TRBV9 to TRBJ2-2; no clear D. The germline V gene encodes CDR1 SGDLS and CDR2 YYNGEE. The V end lost 4 bases, the J end lost 3 bases, and 10 bases lay between the germline ends. The CDR3 spans 14 residues. The CDR3 region is CASSPRVYTGELFF. In nucleotides, the CDR3 is TGTGCCAGCAGCCCCCGGGTCTACACCGGGGAGCTGTTTTTT.

The chain couples TRBV7-9 to TRBJ2-3; 8 bases match TRBD2. Germline values: CDR1 SEHNR, CDR2 FQNEAQ (reference sequence). Losses at the gene ends were 5 bases for V and 5 bases for J; bases not matched to a gene: 6. CDR3 size: 14 residues. The CDR3 sequence is CASSPTSVQDTQYF. DNA of the CDR3: TGTGCCAGCAGCCCGACTAGCGTTCAAGATACGCAGTATTTT. The full variable domain, its missing parts supplied by reference TRBV7-9 and TRBJ2-3, is DTGVSQNPRHKITKRGQNVTFRCDPISEHNRLYWYRQTLGQGPEFLTYFQNEAQLEKSRLLSDRFSAERPKGSFSTLEIQRTEQGDSAMYLCASSPTSVQDTQYFGPGTRLTVL.

The chain combines TRBV7-6 with TRBJ2-3; tentatively, D is TRBD2 (5 bases). The V end was cut by 7 bases, the J end by 0 bases, with 11 bases between. The germline V gene encodes CDR1 SGHVS and CDR2 FNYEAQ. The CDR3 consists of 14 residues. CDR3 bases: TGTGCCAGCAACCGGGGTACTAGCACAGATACGCAGTATTTT. Protein sequence: CASNRGTSTDTQYF.

The count of this clone is one. The chain combines TRBV5-1 with TRBJ2-2, with D perhaps TRBD2 (5 bases). The CDR3 length is 19 residues. The ends were cut back, 0 bases at V and 3 bases at J, with 21 bases in the middle. The V gene's germline CDR1 is SGHRS and CDR2 YFSETQ. CDR3 DNA sequence: TGCGCCAGCAGCTTGGATGTGAGGGAGACGGGTTCAGACACCGGGGAGCTGTTTTTT. This translates into CASSLDVRETGSDTGELFF.

V usage is TRBV9 and J usage is TRBJ2-1; 8 bases are a match to TRBD1. The CDR3 covers 14 residues. With 10 bases clipped from V and 7 bases from J, the junction kept 13 bases outside the gene matches. CDR1 and CDR2 from the germline V gene are SGDLS and YYNGEE. In DNA form, the CDR3 reads TGTGCCGGGCGAGGGACAGGCACTGGGAATGAGCAGTTCTTC. This encodes CAGRGTGTGNEQFF.

The chain recombines TRBV29-1 with TRBJ1-5, with a weak D call TRBD1 (5 bases). Trimming took off 4 bases at V and 4 bases at J, with 11 bases between the two ends. The V gene's germline CDR1 is SQVTM and CDR2 ANQGSEA. The CDR3 has 13 residues. In nucleotides, the CDR3 is TGCAGCGTTGCGACAGAATTGAATCAGCCCCAGCATTTT. Protein: CSVATELNQPQHF.

CDR3 nucleotides: TGTGCCAGCAGTGATGGCGGCTACAATGAGCAGTTCTTC. It encodes CASSDGGYNEQFF. The V call is TRBV27, the J call TRBJ2-1; D uncertain. V was shortened by 5 bases and J by 3 bases, with 8 bases between the two germline ends. CDR3 length: 13 amino acids. Germline V CDR1 and CDR2: MNHEY, SMNVEV (reference sequence).

This clone showed up just a few times. This chain connects TRBV4-2 to TRBJ1-5; D remains unclear. The CDR3 is 16 residues long. Germline V gene sequence: CDR1 LGHNA, CDR2 YNFKEQ. V dropped 0 bases and J dropped 5 bases, with 14 bases sitting between them. The CDR3 region is CASSQDAGNLDQPQHF. CDR3 DNA sequence: TGTGCCAGCAGCCAAGATGCGGGGAATCTGGATCAGCCCCAGCATTTT.

V is TRBV2 and J is TRBJ1-1; D ambiguous. Germline-derived CDR1 and CDR2 are SNHLY and FYNNEI. The CDR3 runs 14 residues. The V end was cut by 6 bases, the J end by 4 bases, with 15 bases between. The CDR3 sequence: CASRIRGIGTEAFF. The CDR3 coding sequence is TGTGCCAGCAGGATTCGGGGAATTGGCACTGAAGCTTTCTTT.

This clone was seen a handful of times. Written as DNA, the CDR3 is TGCGCCAGCAGCCAAGAGGGCTCACGGACAGGGCAAGGCTACACCTTC. It translates to CASSQEGSRTGQGYTF. The chain recombines TRBV4-1 with TRBJ1-2; 8 bases line up with TRBD1. The CDR3 is 16 amino acids. CDR1 is MGHRA, CDR2 YSYEKL, per germline. Trimming removed 0 bases from V and 8 bases from J; junction bases left unmatched: 11.

The rearrangement joins TRBV27 to TRBJ2-2; TRBD1 agrees at 8 bases. The CDR3 spans 15 residues. Germline V gene data show CDR1 as MNHEY and CDR2 as SMNVEV (reference sequence). V was clipped by 6 bases and J by 0 bases; unmatched bases: 3. CDR3 sequence reads: CASSRRGPNTGELFF. In DNA, the CDR3 is TGTGCCAGCAGCCGCAGGGGGCCGAACACCGGGGAGCTGTTTTTT.

V and J are TRBV11-3 and TRBJ1-5, with 9 bases aligning to TRBD1. V dropped 0 bases and J dropped 3; count of bases not matched to a gene: 6. The CDR3 covers 17 residues. Germline V gives CDR1 SGHNT, CDR2 YENEEA. CDR3 residues: CASSLELRDRVNQPQHF. DNA for the CDR3: TGTGCCAGCAGCTTAGAATTAAGGGACAGGGTCAATCAGCCCCAGCATTTT.

The rearrangement uses TRBV5-1 and TRBJ2-5; TRBD1 aligns across 12 bases. In germline, CDR1 is SGHRS, CDR2 YFSETQ. This CDR3 contains 15 residues. With 1 base clipped from V and 7 bases from J, the junction kept 5 bases outside the gene matches. The CDR3 spells CASSLWDRGLGTQYF. For the CDR3, the DNA is TGCGCCAGCAGCTTGTGGGACAGGGGGCTTGGGACCCAGTACTTC.

The V gene is TRBV15, the J gene TRBJ1-5; D remains unclear. The CDR3 is made up of 17 amino acids. From germline, CDR1 is LNHNV and CDR2 YYDKDF (reference sequence). Deletions cut 0 bases from V and 5 bases from J, with 17 bases between. CDR3 region: CATSREHRGYDDQPQHF. CDR3 in DNA: TGTGCCACCAGCAGAGAGCATAGAGGGTACGATGATCAGCCCCAGCATTTT.

The chain joins TRBV5-1 to TRBJ2-1, with TRBD2 identical over 14 bases. This CDR3 region has 16 residues. Trimming at V came to 4 bases and at J to 7 bases, leaving 7 bases not matched to a gene. Germline CDR1 SGHRS, CDR2 YFSETQ. CDR3 in DNA: TGCGCCAGCAGCCCGGAGGGACTAGCGGGAGTAAATGAGCAGTTCTTC. It yields the protein CASSPEGLAGVNEQFF.

The gene calls are TRBV7-8 and TRBJ1-3; 10 bases fit TRBD1. Germline V lookup: CDR1 SGHVS, CDR2 FQNEAQ. The CDR3 runs 16 residues. J gave up 2 bases and V 5 bases, and 6 bases lay outside the gene matches. In DNA form, the CDR3 reads TGTGCCAGCAGCCCCCGACAGGGGGCTACTGGAAACACCATATATTTT. Its protein is CASSPRQGATGNTIYF.

In regard to this clone: One end of the junction does not line up with germline, which may come from a read error. This sequence joins TRBV7-7 and TRBJ1-2, with D tentatively TRBD1 (6 bases). Germline loops: CDR1 SSHAT, CDR2 FNYEAQ (reference sequence). The length of the CDR3 is 15 residues. CDR3 protein: CASSPIKTGGYGYTF. The CDR3 DNA reads as TGTGCTAGCAGCCCCATCAAGACAGGCGGCTATGGCTACACCTTC.

The gene calls are TRBV6-1 and TRBJ2-1; perhaps TRBD2 as D (5 bases). V shed 1 base and J shed 5 bases, with 15 bases lying between them. Germline V CDR1 and CDR2: MNHNS, SASEGT. CDR3 size: 16 residues. For the CDR3, the DNA is TGTGCCAGCAGTGAAGTTTTCGGACTCAGAGACAATGAGCAGTTCTTC. Protein product: CASSEVFGLRDNEQFF.

V is TRBV5-1 and J is TRBJ1-4; D ambiguous. The V gene's germline CDR1 is SGHRS and CDR2 YFSETQ. This CDR3 is 15 amino acids long. The V and J ends lost 0 bases and 8 bases respectively, with 14 bases between them. The CDR3 DNA is TGCGCCAGCAGCTTGGGATCCTCTGTTGGCGAAAAACTGTTTTTT. This codes for CASSLGSSVGEKLFF.

The rearrangement uses TRBV27 and TRBJ2-1; 9 nucleotides align to TRBD2. This CDR3 is 16 amino acids long. V lost 0 bases to trimming and J lost 8 bases; unmatched junction nucleotides: 8. Germline CDR1 is MNHEY and CDR2 is SMNVEV (reference sequence). CDR3 loop: CASSLSGAGGLYEQFF. CDR3 sequence (DNA): TGTGCCAGCAGTTTATCGGGGGCGGGGGGGCTGTATGAGCAGTTCTTC.

This rearrangement joins TRBV30 to TRBJ2-1, with D perhaps matching TRBD1 (5 bases). The CDR3 is made up of 14 amino acids. Germline CDR1 and CDR2: GTSNPN and SVGIG (reference sequence). V was clipped by 7 bases and J by 0 bases, with 13 bases between them. CDR3 in amino acids: CALLRQSSYNEQFF. CDR3 sequence (DNA): TGTGCCTTGCTACGACAGAGCTCCTACAATGAGCAGTTCTTC.

This clone was detected a few times. DNA of the CDR3: TGTGCCAGCAGCCCATTGGGACTGAGCAATCAGCCCCAGCATTTT. Translation gives CASSPLGLSNQPQHF. The V call is TRBV7-2, the J call TRBJ1-5, with D perhaps TRBD1 (5 bases). The CDR3 has 15 amino acids. The V and J ends lost 5 bases and 1 base respectively, with 12 bases between them. Germline V CDR1 and CDR2: SGHTA, FQGNSA.

The chain uses TRBV15 and TRBJ2-1; 8 positions match TRBD1. CDR1 is LNHNV and CDR2 is YYDKDF in the germline V gene (reference sequence). The CDR3 has 15 amino acids. V shed 5 bases, J shed 0 bases, and the junction held 3 bases outside the gene matches. CDR3 loop: CATSRRGLSYNEQFF. Written as DNA, the CDR3 is TGTGCCACCAGCCGCAGGGGGCTCTCCTACAATGAGCAGTTCTTC.

The rearrangement uses TRBV5-1 and TRBJ1-6, with unresolved D. Germline V gene sequence: CDR1 SGHRS, CDR2 YFSETQ. V gave up 0 bases and J gave up 7 bases, with 11 bases separating them. This CDR3 contains 15 residues. The DNA of the CDR3 is TGCGCCAGCAGCTTGGAGGCGGGTAACAATTCACCCCTCCACTTT. This codes for CASSLEAGNNSPLHF.

This chain uses TRBV29-1 with TRBJ1-4, with 7 bases that match TRBD1. In germline, CDR1 is SQVTM, CDR2 ANQGSEA. This CDR3 contains 13 residues. The V gene end was trimmed by 4 bases and the J gene end by 5 bases; junction bases not matched to a gene: 4. The CDR3 loop reads CSVGGQHNEKLFF. As DNA, the CDR3 is TGCAGCGTTGGGGGACAGCACAATGAAAAACTGTTTTTT.

J is TRBJ2-3 and V is TRBV6-6, with D unresolved. Germline V gene lookup returns CDR1 MNHNY and CDR2 SVGAGI (reference sequence). V was trimmed by 6 bases and J by 0 bases, leaving 7 bases between them. CDR3 length equals 13 residues. CDR3 nucleotide sequence: TGTGCCAGCAGACTGATGAGCACAGATACGCAGTATTTT. Protein: CASRLMSTDTQYF.

CDR3: CASSQVGLQELFF. Here the CDR3 DNA reads TGTGCCAGCAGCCAAGTTGGGCTCCAGGAGCTGTTTTTT. The J gene is TRBJ2-2, the V gene TRBV4-2, with D unclear. Trimming removed 1 base at V and 10 bases at J, with 10 bases between. The length of the CDR3 is 13 residues. CDR1 and CDR2 from the germline V gene are LGHNA and YNFKEQ.

This clone is a singleton in its sample. The chain couples TRBV29-1 to TRBJ1-1, with no clear D. The V gene lost 7 bases and the J gene lost 1 base, with 4 bases spanning the gap. The length of the CDR3 is 10 residues. From germline, CDR1 is SQVTM and CDR2 ANQGSEA. The CDR3 sequence: CSAKNTEAFF. The CDR3 nucleotides are TGCAGCGCCAAGAACACTGAAGCTTTCTTT.